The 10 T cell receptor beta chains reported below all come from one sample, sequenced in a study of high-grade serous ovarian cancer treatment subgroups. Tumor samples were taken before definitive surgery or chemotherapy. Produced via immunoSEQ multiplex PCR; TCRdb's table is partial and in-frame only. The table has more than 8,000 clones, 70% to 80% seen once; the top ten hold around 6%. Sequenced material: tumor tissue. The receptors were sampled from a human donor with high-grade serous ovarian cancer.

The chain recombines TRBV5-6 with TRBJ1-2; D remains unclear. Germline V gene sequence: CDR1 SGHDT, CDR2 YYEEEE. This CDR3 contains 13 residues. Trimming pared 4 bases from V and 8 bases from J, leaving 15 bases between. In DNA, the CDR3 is TGTGCCAGCAGCAACGGACCAAGAGGGGGCTACACCTTC. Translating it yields CASSNGPRGGYTF.

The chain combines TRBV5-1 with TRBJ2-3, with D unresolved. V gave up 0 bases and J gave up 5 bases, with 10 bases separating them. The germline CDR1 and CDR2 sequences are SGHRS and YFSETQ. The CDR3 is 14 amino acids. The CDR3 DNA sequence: TGCGCCAGCAGCTTGGGAGTATGGGGAGATACGCAGTATTTT. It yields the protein CASSLGVWGDTQYF. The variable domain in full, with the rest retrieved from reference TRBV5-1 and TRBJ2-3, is KAGVTQTPRYLIKTRGQQVTLSCSPISGHRSVSWYQQTPGQGLQFLFEYFSETQRNKGNFPGRFSGRQFSNSRSEMNVSTLELGDSALYLCASSLGVWGDTQYFGPGTRLTVL.

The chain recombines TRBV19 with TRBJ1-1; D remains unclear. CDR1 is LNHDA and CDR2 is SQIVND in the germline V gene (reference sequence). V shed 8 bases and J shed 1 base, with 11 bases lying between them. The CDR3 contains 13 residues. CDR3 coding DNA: TGTGCCAGTGTCGGCCGAGAGAACACTGAAGCTTTCTTT. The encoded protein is CASVGRENTEAFF.

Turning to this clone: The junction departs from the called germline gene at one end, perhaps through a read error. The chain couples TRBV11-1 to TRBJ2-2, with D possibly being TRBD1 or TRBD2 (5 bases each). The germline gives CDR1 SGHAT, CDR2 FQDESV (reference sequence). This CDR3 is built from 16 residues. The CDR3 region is CASSKRVTTGTGELSF. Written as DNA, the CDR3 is TGTGCCAGCAGCAAACGAGTGACCACCGGGACCGGGGAGCTGTCTTTT.

The CDR3 DNA is TGTGCCATCAGTGAGCCGGCTGGACAGCCTCCGGGCTACACCTTC. Translation: CAISEPAGQPPGYTF. V gene TRBV10-3 combines with J gene TRBJ1-2; the D gene is possibly TRBD1 (6 bases). The CDR3 length is 15 residues. V was pared by 2 bases and J by 8 bases, with 18 bases between. Germline V gene sequence: CDR1 ENHRY, CDR2 SYGVKD.

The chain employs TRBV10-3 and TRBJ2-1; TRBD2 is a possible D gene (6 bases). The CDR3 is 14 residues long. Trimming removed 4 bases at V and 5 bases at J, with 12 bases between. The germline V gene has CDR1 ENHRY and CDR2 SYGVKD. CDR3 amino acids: CAISAAWGDNEQFF. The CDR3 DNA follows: TGTGCCATCAGTGCTGCATGGGGGGACAATGAGCAGTTCTTC.

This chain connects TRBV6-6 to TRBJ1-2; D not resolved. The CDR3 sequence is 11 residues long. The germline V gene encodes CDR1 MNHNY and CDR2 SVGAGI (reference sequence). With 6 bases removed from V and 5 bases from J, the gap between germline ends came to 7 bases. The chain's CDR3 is CASSRTYGYTF. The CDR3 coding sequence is TGTGCCAGCAGCCGCACGTATGGCTACACCTTC.

This CDR3 is CASSVSGQRDEQYF. The DNA for the CDR3 is TGCGCCAGCAGCGTGTCGGGACAGAGGGACGAGCAGTACTTC. The J gene is TRBJ2-5, the V gene TRBV5-1; 7 bases are a match to TRBD1. The DNA end is a closer match to TRBJ2-7, so the J assignment may be wrong. CDR3 size: 14 residues. The germline V gene encodes CDR1 SGHRS and CDR2 YFSETQ.

The CDR3 reads CASSLVFGADTQYF. DNA of the CDR3: TGTGCCAGCAGCTTAGTATTCGGAGCAGATACGCAGTATTTT. This chain links TRBV7-8 with TRBJ2-3, with no clear D. Germline CDR1 is SGHVS and CDR2 is FQNEAQ. The CDR3 loop spans 14 amino acids. Trimming left V 1 base short and J 4 bases short, with 9 bases between.

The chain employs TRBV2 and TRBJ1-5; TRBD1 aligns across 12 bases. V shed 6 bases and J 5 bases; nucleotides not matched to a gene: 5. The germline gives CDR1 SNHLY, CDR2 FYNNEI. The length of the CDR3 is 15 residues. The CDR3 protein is CASRDGTGGDQPQHF. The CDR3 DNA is TGTGCCAGCAGAGATGGGACAGGGGGCGATCAGCCCCAGCATTTT. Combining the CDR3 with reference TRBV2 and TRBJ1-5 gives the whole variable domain EPEVTQTPSHQVTQMGQEVILRCVPISNHLYFYWYRQILGQKVEFLVSFYNNEISEKSEIFDDQFSVERPDGSNFTLKIRSTKLEDSAMYFCASRDGTGGDQPQHFGDGTRLSIL.